The 18 T cell receptor beta chains presented below share a single source sample, sequenced in a study of identical twins. TCRdb passed the 5' RACE reads through MiXCR, listing each CDR3 protein once. The sample contains about 340,000 distinct CDR3 sequences, approximately 13% of which appear only once. The same data also contributed to another study, on yellow fever vaccine responses in identical twins.

The sequenced sample was CD8+ T cells sorted from blood. The origin of the receptors is a woman aged 18-29 years in good health.

This clonotype has more than one count but fewer than ten. The rearrangement links TRBV5-1 to TRBJ2-1; 8 bases map to TRBD2. J lost 3 bases, V lost 0 bases, and 5 bases had no gene match. Per the germline V gene, CDR1 is SGHRS and CDR2 is YFSETQ. The CDR3 loop spans 16 amino acids. The CDR3 coding sequence is TGCGCCAGCAGCTTGGAAGCGGGAGTGATCTACAATGAGCAGTTCTTC. This codes for CASSLEAGVIYNEQFF.

This clonotype came up many times. The V gene is TRBV7-9, the J gene TRBJ2-1; D tentatively fits TRBD1 or TRBD2 (6 bases each). CDR3 size: 16 residues. Germline V lookup: CDR1 SEHNR, CDR2 FQNEAQ (reference sequence). Deletions cut 2 bases from V and 5 bases from J, with 16 bases between. CDR3 in DNA: TGTGCCAGCAGCTTACCAGTGGGGGGCTCGCACAATGAGCAGTTCTTC. Amino acid sequence: CASSLPVGGSHNEQFF.

This clonotype was recorded many times. The chain is built from TRBV29-1 and TRBJ2-5, with D tentatively TRBD2 (5 bases). CDR1 is SQVTM and CDR2 is ANQGSEA in the germline V gene. This CDR3 is built from 14 residues. Deletions cut 5 bases from V and 4 bases from J, with 17 bases between. CDR3 amino acids: CSVPTDLAGETQYF. The CDR3 nucleotides are TGCAGCGTTCCAACTGACCTAGCCGGAGAGACCCAGTACTTC.

The sample holds a few counts of this clonotype. J is TRBJ2-1 and V is TRBV7-6; 7 nucleotides match TRBD2. The trim removed 5 bases at V and 5 bases at J, leaving 9 bases unmatched. The CDR3 consists of 15 residues. Looked up from germline, CDR1 is SGHVS and CDR2 is FNYEAQ. CDR3 coding DNA: TGTGCCAGCAGCATGGGGGGGATGGGGGACAATGAGCAGTTCTTC. As protein: CASSMGGMGDNEQFF.

This clonotype was found a few times. The chain has TRBV15 and TRBJ2-1, with 16 bases aligning to TRBD2. The J segment lost 9 bases and the V segment lost 0 bases, leaving 8 bases of the junction unmatched. CDR1 LNHNV and CDR2 YYDKDF come from the germline V gene (reference sequence). The CDR3 length is 18 residues. CDR3 in amino acids: CATSRDAGTSGGAGEQFF. The CDR3 DNA sequence: TGTGCCACCAGCAGAGATGCCGGGACTAGCGGGGGGGCCGGTGAGCAGTTCTTC. Based on the CDR3 plus reference TRBV15 and TRBJ2-1, the full variable domain is DAMVIQNPRYQVTQFGKPVTLSCSQTLNHNVMYWYQQKSSQAPKLLFHYYDKDFNNEADTPDNFQSRRPNTSFCFLDIRSPGLGDTAMYLCATSRDAGTSGGAGEQFFGPGTRLTVL.

V usage is TRBV18 and J usage is TRBJ2-7; possible D gene TRBD1, 6 bases. Germline V gene lookup returns CDR1 KGHSH and CDR2 LQKENI. The length of the CDR3 is 14 residues. V dropped 2 bases and J dropped 2 bases, with 10 bases sitting between them. CDR3 sequence reads: CASSPNRDTYEQYF. The CDR3 DNA follows: TGTGCCAGCTCACCAAACAGGGATACCTACGAGCAGTACTTC.

This clonotype has just a few counts. This chain joins TRBV6-2 or TRBV6-3 and TRBJ2-1, with 13 bases that match TRBD2. V lost 4 bases and J lost 4; bases outside the gene matches: 4. There are 16 residues in the CDR3. The V gene's germline CDR1 is MNHEY and CDR2 SVGEGT. The CDR3 is CASSWTSGGRYNEQFF. The CDR3 region has the DNA TGTGCCAGCAGTTGGACTAGCGGGGGCCGATACAATGAGCAGTTCTTC.

This clonotype was observed a few times. The V gene is TRBV6-5, the J gene TRBJ2-7, with D perhaps TRBD1 (5 bases). The V and J ends lost 2 bases and 4 bases respectively, with 15 bases between them. This CDR3 contains 15 residues. Looked up from germline, CDR1 is MNHEY and CDR2 is SVGAGI. The CDR3 reads CASSYVRSGAYEQYF. In DNA, the CDR3 is TGTGCCAGCAGTTACGTAAGATCTGGGGCATACGAGCAGTACTTC.

This clonotype was found a few times. This chain connects TRBV10-2 to TRBJ2-7; TRBD1 matches 8 bases. Trimming removed 5 bases from V and 3 bases from J; junction bases left unmatched: 9. This CDR3 spans 15 amino acids. The germline gives CDR1 WSHSY, CDR2 SAAADI. The CDR3 DNA sequence: TGCGCCAGCAGTCCCCCTTGGACAGGGAACTACGAGCAGTACGTC. Translating it yields CASSPPWTGNYEQYV.

The chain employs TRBV7-9 and TRBJ2-3; 10 bases map to TRBD2. Germline V lookup: CDR1 SEHNR, CDR2 FQNEAQ (reference sequence). This CDR3 region has 15 residues. Trimming at V came to 5 bases and at J to 5 bases, leaving 7 bases not matched to a gene. CDR3 region: CASSRAGGPLDTQYF. CDR3 in DNA: TGTGCCAGCAGCCGAGCGGGGGGGCCTTTAGATACGCAGTATTTT.

The CDR3 region has the DNA TGTGCCAGCAGTGCCTCTGAGTGGGGCACAGATACGCAGTATTTT. This translates into CASSASEWGTDTQYF. This chain joins TRBV6-1 and TRBJ2-3; D unresolved. The germline V gene has CDR1 MNHNS and CDR2 SASEGT. V gave up 4 bases and J gave up 1 base, with 12 bases separating them. This CDR3 has 15 amino acids.

V and J are TRBV6-5 and TRBJ2-2; 8 nucleotides line up with TRBD1. The CDR3 has 16 residues. Trimming took 0 bases from V and 5 from J; bases not matched to a gene: 5. Germline CDR1 reads MNHEY; CDR2 reads SVGAGI. Here the CDR3 DNA reads TGTGCCAGCAGTTACTCGCAGGGGGCGCGTACCGGGGAGCTGTTTTTT. As protein: CASSYSQGARTGELFF.

This chain joins TRBV28 and TRBJ2-3; D perhaps matches TRBD2 (6 bases). Germline V gene lookup returns CDR1 MDHEN and CDR2 SYDVKM. CDR3 size: 16 residues. The V end lost 6 bases, the J end lost 0 bases, and 16 bases lay between the germline ends. The CDR3 DNA follows: TGTGCCAGCAGCGGACTATTGGATGCAAGCACAGATACGCAGTATTTT. Translation gives CASSGLLDASTDTQYF.

CDR3 sequence reads: CSARDKSSGRSPLMDTQYF. The CDR3 coding sequence is TGCAGTGCTAGAGATAAGTCTAGCGGGAGGAGCCCATTAATGGATACGCAGTATTTT. The gene calls are TRBV20-1 and TRBJ2-3; the match to TRBD2 covers 11 bases. With V trimmed by 0 bases and J by 6 bases, 17 bases remained unmatched. The CDR3 has 19 residues. The germline CDR1 and CDR2 sequences are DFQATT and SNEGSKA (reference sequence).

This clonotype was seen at least ten times. The V gene is TRBV25-1, the J gene TRBJ1-5; 8 nucleotides agree with TRBD1. Germline V gives CDR1 MGHDK, CDR2 SYGVNS. The CDR3 is 16 amino acids. With V trimmed by 4 bases and J by 4 bases, 9 bases remained unmatched. The CDR3 is CASSASGTGPNQPQHF. CDR3 in DNA: TGTGCCAGCAGTGCCTCCGGGACAGGCCCAAATCAGCCCCAGCATTTT.

The genes are TRBV11-3 and TRBJ2-3; no reliable D call. The germline V gene encodes CDR1 SGHNT and CDR2 YENEEA. This CDR3 is 14 amino acids long. V lost 5 bases and J lost 6, with 15 bases in between. The DNA for the CDR3 is TGTGCCAGCAGCCCCCCAAATTCCGCGGATACGCAGTATTTT. Its protein product is CASSPPNSADTQYF.

This rearrangement joins TRBV27 to TRBJ2-3, with D uncertain. The CDR3 spans 15 residues. V was clipped by 0 bases and J by 2 bases, with 9 bases between them. CDR1 is MNHEY, CDR2 SMNVEV, per germline (reference sequence). The CDR3 nucleotides read TGTGCCAGCAGTTTATCCCGCGGTCCCACAGATACGCAGTATTTT. Its protein product is CASSLSRGPTDTQYF.

The rearrangement uses TRBV21-1 and TRBJ2-1. TRBV21-1 is assigned pseudogene status. This CDR3 region has 11 residues. The CDR3 DNA is TGTGCCAGCAGTCCCTGCAATGAGCAGTTCTTC. This codes for CASSPCNEQFF.